The 2 T cell receptor beta chains below were found in one sample sequenced in a study of shared clonotypes between healthy human individuals. Clones were sequenced by immunoSEQ multiplex PCR, and TCRdb holds only the in-frame ones, with some missing. The data contain around 1,000,000 clones, 70% to 85% of them singletons. Sequenced sample: memory CD4+ T cells from PBMCs. Subset here: CD45RA-negative fraction. These receptors were obtained from a man between 18 and 29 years old in good health. Some clones in this sample may be carry-over from other donors' samples.

This chain uses TRBV7-3 with TRBJ1-4; D gene ambiguous. The V gene lost 5 bases and the J gene lost 8 bases, with 15 bases spanning the gap. Germline values: CDR1 SGHTA, CDR2 FQGTGA. The CDR3 totals 14 residues. The CDR3 DNA sequence: TGTGCCAGCAGCCACACCCTAATGGGAGAAAAACTGTTTTTT. This gives the protein CASSHTLMGEKLFF.

The CDR3 region has the DNA TGTGCCAGCACTGGGGTCTCGTCCCTGAACACCGGGGAGCTGTTTTTT. It specifies CASTGVSSLNTGELFF. This chain connects TRBV2 to TRBJ2-2; D is ambiguous. This CDR3 region has 16 residues. The V gene lost 7 bases and the J gene lost 1 base, with 16 bases spanning the gap. CDR1 and CDR2 from the germline V gene are SNHLY and FYNNEI.